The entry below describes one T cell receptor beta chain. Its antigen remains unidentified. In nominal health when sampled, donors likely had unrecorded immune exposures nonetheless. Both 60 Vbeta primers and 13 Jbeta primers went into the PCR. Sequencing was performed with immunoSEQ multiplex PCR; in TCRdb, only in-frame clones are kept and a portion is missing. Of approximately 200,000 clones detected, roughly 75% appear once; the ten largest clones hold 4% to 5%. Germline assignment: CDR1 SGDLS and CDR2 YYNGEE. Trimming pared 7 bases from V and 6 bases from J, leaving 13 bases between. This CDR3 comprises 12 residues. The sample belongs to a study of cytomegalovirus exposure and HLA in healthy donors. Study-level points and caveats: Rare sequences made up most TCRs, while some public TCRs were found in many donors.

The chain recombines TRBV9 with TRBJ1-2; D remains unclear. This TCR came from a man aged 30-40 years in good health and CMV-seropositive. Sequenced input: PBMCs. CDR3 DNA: TGTGCCAGCGGAGGACGGAACCATGGCTACACCTTC. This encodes CASGGRNHGYTF.